This TCR beta chain is drawn from a study of technical replicates of blood from a few donors. Only in-frame clones appear in the TCRdb table, and some are missing; sequencing was by immunoSEQ multiplex PCR. This table holds 60,000 to 75,000 clones, 95% to 97% found once. The CDR3 totals 14 residues. V gave up 2 bases and J gave up 5 bases, with 10 bases separating them. CDR1 is MNHNY, CDR2 SVGAGI, per germline (reference sequence). This sequence joins TRBV6-6 and TRBJ1-5; tentatively, D is TRBD1 (5 bases). The specimen was T cells isolated from PBMCs. The TCR was taken from a human donor in good health. CDR3 sequence reads: CASSYAGWDQPQHF. The CDR3 region has the DNA TGTGCCAGCAGTTACGCAGGGTGGGATCAGCCCCAGCATTTT.